The source of this TCR beta chain is a study of regulatory T cells in long-lasting Graves disease. This clonotype was recorded a few times. Arm-PCR of CDR3 regions and iRepertoire HTBI primers were the basis on which TCR beta libraries were built. In TCRdb, the multiplex PCR reads were re-called with MiXCR into one record per CDR3 protein. The sample carries about 560,000 distinct CDR3 sequences, around 15% recorded once. The time point denotes: newly diagnosed GD, antithyroid drugs for less than 3 months. The TCR library was made from RNA extracted from PBMCs. These data were also reused for a study on T cells in Graves' hyperthyroidism and ophthalmopathy.

The clonotype comes from a man aged 18 to 35 with Graves disease. This material consisted of peripheral blood mononuclear cells (PBMCs), taken at new diagnosis, from a patient treated with antithyroid drugs.

As DNA, the CDR3 is TGTGCCAGCAGCGGAAGGCGGCGGCAGCTCGGGGAGAACACTGAAGCTTTCTTT. Protein: CASSGRRRQLGENTEAFF. The chain carries TRBV7-9 and TRBJ1-1, with D unresolved. In germline, CDR1 is SEHNR, CDR2 FQNEAQ (reference sequence). The V gene lost 5 bases and the J gene lost 1 base, with 23 bases spanning the gap. This CDR3 contains 18 residues.